This record looks at one T cell receptor beta chain sequence and its context. Its antigen is currently unknown. Germline-derived CDR1 and CDR2 are SGHTA and FQGNSA. This CDR3 has 11 amino acids. V was pared by 5 bases and J by 8 bases, with 9 bases between. The entry originates in a study of cytomegalovirus exposure and HLA in healthy donors. The PCR made use of 60 Vbeta and 13 Jbeta primers. The table came from immunoSEQ multiplex PCR; TCRdb's copy has only in-frame clones and leaves some out. The sample carries some 250,000 clones, 82% recorded once. Overall study results and limits: A later analysis revealed that TCR association rates differed between HLA loci, peaking at DRB1 and bottoming out at HLA-C.

The rearrangement uses TRBV7-2 and TRBJ1-2; no reliable D call. The sequenced material came from PBMCs. The TCR sequence derives from a woman aged 40 to 50 in good health and CMV-seropositive. CDR3 in DNA: TGTGCCAGCAGCCTGACATACGGCTACACCTTC. Translation: CASSLTYGYTF.